The subject of this entry is one T cell receptor (beta chain). The target antigen is unknown. The sample comes from a study of radiation and T cells in renal cell carcinoma. V lost 2 bases to trimming and J lost 1 base, with 5 bases between them. Germline CDR1 reads SNHLY; CDR2 reads FYNNEI. The CDR3 has 13 residues. Assay: immunoSEQ multiplex PCR; the TCRdb copy retains only in-frame clones and omits some. The sample includes about 78,000 clones, nearly 90% seen only once; the top ten take about 6%. Time point of the sample: blood 4 weeks post-SBRT, at nephrectomy. As to treatment: 15 Gy SBRT to primary tumor, nephrectomy 4 weeks later. General study results and limits: Without pretreatment biopsies, baseline tumor clonotype presence was undetermined.

This sample comprised blood, obtained from a patient whose treatment included radiotherapy and nephrectomy. V is TRBV2 and J is TRBJ1-1, with no clear D. The clonotype comes from a woman aged 70-85 years with renal cell carcinoma. The DNA of the CDR3 is TGTGCCAGCAGTGAATCGGAGAACACTGAAGCTTTCTTT. Its translation: CASSESENTEAFF.